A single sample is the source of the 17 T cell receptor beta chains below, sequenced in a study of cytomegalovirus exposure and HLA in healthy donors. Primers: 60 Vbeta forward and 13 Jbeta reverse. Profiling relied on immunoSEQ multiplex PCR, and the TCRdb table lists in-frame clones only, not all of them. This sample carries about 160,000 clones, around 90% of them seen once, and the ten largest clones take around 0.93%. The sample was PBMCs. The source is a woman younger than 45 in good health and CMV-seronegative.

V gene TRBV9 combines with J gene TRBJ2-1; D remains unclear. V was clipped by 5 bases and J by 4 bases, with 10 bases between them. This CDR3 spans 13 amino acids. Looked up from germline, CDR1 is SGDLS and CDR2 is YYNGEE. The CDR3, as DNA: TGTGCCAGCAGTTTCGAGCTTTACAATGAGCAGTTCTTC. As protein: CASSFELYNEQFF. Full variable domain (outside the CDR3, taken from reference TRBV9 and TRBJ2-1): DSGVTQTPKHLITATGQRVTLRCSPRSGDLSVYWYQQSLDQGLQFLIQYYNGEERAKGNILERFSAQQFPDLHSELNLSSLELGDSALYFCASSFELYNEQFFGPGTRLTVL.

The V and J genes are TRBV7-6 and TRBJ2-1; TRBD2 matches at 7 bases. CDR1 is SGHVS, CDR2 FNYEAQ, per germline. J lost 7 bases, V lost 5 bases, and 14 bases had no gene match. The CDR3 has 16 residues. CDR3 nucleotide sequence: TGTGCCAGCAGCCCTACCGCGAGCGGGGCGTTAAATGAGCAGTTCTTC. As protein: CASSPTASGALNEQFF.

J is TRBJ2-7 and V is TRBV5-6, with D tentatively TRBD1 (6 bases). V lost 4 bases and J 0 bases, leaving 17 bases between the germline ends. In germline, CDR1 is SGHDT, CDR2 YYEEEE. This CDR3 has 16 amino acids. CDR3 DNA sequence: TGTGCCAGCAGCGATAGGGGACACCCGAGCTCCTACGAGCAGTACTTC. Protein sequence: CASSDRGHPSSYEQYF.

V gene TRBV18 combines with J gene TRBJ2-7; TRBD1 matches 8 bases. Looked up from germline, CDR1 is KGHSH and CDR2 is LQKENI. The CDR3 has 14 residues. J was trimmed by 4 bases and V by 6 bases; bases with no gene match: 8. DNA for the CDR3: TGTGCCAGCTCCCAGCCAGGGGGCGATTACGAGCAGTACTTC. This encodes CASSQPGGDYEQYF.

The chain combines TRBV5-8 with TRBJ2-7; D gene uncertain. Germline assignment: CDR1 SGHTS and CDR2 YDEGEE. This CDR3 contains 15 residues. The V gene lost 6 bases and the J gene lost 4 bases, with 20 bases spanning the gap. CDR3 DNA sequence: TGTGCCAGCATCTCGGCGCTGACGGAGACTTACGAGCAGTACTTC. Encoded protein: CASISALTETYEQYF.

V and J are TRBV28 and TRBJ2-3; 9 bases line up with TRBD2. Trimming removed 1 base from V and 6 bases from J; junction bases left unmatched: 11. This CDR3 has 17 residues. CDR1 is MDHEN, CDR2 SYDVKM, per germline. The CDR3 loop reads CASSLFGWREGTDTQYF. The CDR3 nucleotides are TGTGCCAGCAGTTTATTCGGTTGGCGGGAGGGGACCGATACGCAGTATTTT.

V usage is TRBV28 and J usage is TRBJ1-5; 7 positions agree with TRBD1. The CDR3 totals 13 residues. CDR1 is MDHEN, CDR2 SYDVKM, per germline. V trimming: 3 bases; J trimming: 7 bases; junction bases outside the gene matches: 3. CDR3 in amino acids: CASSLTGSQPQHF. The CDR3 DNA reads TGTGCCAGCAGTTTGACAGGGAGCCAGCCCCAGCATTTT.

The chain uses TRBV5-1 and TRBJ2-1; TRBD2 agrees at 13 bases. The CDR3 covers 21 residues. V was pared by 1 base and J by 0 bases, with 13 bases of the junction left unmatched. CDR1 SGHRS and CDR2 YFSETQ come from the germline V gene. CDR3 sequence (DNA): TGCGCCAGCAGCTTGCCGGAGGGGACTAGCGGGGTCCTTAGCTCCTACAATGAGCAGTTCTTC. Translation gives CASSLPEGTSGVLSSYNEQFF. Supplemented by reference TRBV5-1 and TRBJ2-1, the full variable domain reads KAGVTQTPRYLIKTRGQQVTLSCSPISGHRSVSWYQQTPGQGLQFLFEYFSETQRNKGNFPGRFSGRQFSNSRSEMNVSTLELGDSALYLCASSLPEGTSGVLSSYNEQFFGPGTRLTVL.

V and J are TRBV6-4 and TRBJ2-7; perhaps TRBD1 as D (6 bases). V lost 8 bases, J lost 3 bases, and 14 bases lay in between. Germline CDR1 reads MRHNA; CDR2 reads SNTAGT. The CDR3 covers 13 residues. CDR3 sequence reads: CASALEQGYEQYF. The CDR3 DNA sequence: TGTGCCAGCGCATTGGAACAGGGCTACGAGCAGTACTTC.

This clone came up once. This CDR3 is CASRTGGGYEQYF. The DNA of the CDR3 is TGTGCCAGCAGGACAGGGGGGGGTTACGAGCAGTACTTC. The chain is built from TRBV6-1 and TRBJ2-7, with 9 bases that match TRBD1. The CDR3 consists of 13 residues. V shed 6 bases and J 4 bases; nucleotides not matched to a gene: 4. The germline gives CDR1 MNHNS, CDR2 SASEGT.

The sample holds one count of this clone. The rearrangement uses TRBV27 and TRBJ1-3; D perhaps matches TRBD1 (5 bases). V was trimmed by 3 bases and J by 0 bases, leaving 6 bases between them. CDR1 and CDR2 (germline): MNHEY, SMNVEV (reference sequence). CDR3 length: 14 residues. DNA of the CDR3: TGTGCCAGCAGTTTCGACAGCTCTGGAAACACCATATATTTT. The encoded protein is CASSFDSSGNTIYF.

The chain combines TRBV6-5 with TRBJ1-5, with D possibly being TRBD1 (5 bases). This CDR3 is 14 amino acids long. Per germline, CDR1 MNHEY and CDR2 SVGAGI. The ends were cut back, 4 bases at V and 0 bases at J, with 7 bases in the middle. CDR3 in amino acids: CASSFDSSNQPQHF. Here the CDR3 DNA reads TGTGCCAGCAGTTTTGACAGTAGCAATCAGCCCCAGCATTTT.

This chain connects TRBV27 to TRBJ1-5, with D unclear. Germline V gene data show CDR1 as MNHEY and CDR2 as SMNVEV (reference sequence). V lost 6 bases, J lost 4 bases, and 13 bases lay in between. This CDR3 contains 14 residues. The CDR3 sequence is CASSLPGPNQPQHF. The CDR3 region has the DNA TGTGCCAGCAGCCTCCCCGGTCCGAATCAGCCCCAGCATTTT.

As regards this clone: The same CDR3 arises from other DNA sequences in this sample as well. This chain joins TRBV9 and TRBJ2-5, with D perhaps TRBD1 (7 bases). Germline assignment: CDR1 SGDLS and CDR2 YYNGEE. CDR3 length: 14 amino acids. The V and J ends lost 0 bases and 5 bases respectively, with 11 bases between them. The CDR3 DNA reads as TGTGCCAGCAGCGTAGGTCCAGGGGGGGAGACCCAGTACTTC. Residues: CASSVGPGGETQYF.

The CDR3 region has the DNA TGTGCCAGCAGCGTAGCAAGCGGGGCCCTAAGTGAGCAGTTCTTC. As protein: CASSVASGALSEQFF. V is TRBV9 and J is TRBJ2-1, with 7 bases identical to TRBD2. J lost 9 bases, V lost 0 bases, and 9 bases had no gene match. This CDR3 spans 15 amino acids. Germline V gene lookup returns CDR1 SGDLS and CDR2 YYNGEE. Full variable domain (remainder filled in from reference TRBV9 and TRBJ2-1): DSGVTQTPKHLITATGQRVTLRCSPRSGDLSVYWYQQSLDQGLQFLIQYYNGEERAKGNILERFSAQQFPDLHSELNLSSLELGDSALYFCASSVASGALSEQFFGPGTRLTVL.

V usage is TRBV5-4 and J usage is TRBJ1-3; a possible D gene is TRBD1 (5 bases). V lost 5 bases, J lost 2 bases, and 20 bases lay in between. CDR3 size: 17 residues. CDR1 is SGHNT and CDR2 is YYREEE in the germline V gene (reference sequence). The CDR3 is CASSSPQGPPAGNTIYF. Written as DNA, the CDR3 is TGTGCCAGCAGTTCTCCTCAGGGCCCACCGGCTGGAAACACCATATATTTT.

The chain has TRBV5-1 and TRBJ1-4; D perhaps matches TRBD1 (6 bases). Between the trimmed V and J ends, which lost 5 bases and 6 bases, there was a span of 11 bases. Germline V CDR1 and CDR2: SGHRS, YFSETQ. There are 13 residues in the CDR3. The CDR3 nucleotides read TGCGCCAGCAGGCGACAGGAGCATGAAAAACTGTTTTTT. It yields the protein CASRRQEHEKLFF.